Presented here are 27 T cell receptor beta chains from one specimen sequenced in a study of high-grade serous ovarian cancer treatment subgroups. Tumor samples were obtained before definitive surgery or chemotherapy. The repertoire was sequenced with immunoSEQ multiplex PCR; TCRdb's copy has only in-frame clones and lacks some. The sample shows over 14,000 clones, 70% to 90% of them seen only once. The sample consisted of tumor tissue. These receptors all come from a human donor with high-grade serous ovarian cancer.

This rearrangement joins TRBV6-5 to TRBJ1-5, with D possibly being TRBD1 (5 bases). In germline, CDR1 is MNHEY, CDR2 SVGAGI. Trimming cost V 6 bases and J 6 bases, with 12 bases left between them. The CDR3 runs 13 residues. CDR3: CASRGRISQPQHF. The CDR3 DNA is TGTGCCAGCAGGGGACGGATTAGTCAGCCCCAGCATTTT.

The chain employs TRBV5-1 and TRBJ2-3; no firm D call. Trimming cost V 2 bases and J 2 bases, with 12 bases left between them. There are 15 residues in the CDR3. Germline loops: CDR1 SGHRS, CDR2 YFSETQ. CDR3 residues: CASSLNHPYTDTQYF. CDR3 DNA sequence: TGCGCCAGCAGCTTAAACCACCCGTACACAGATACGCAGTATTTT.

The chain carries TRBV7-2 and TRBJ2-5, with 7 bases aligning to TRBD1. Judging by the DNA end, TRBJ2-7 fits better; the J call may be wrong. The CDR3 has 17 amino acids. Germline V lookup: CDR1 SGHTA, CDR2 FQGNSA. The CDR3 DNA follows: TGTGCCAGCAGTTCTCCGGGACAGACATCCCTCTCCTACGAGCAGTACTTC. Its protein product is CASSSPGQTSLSYEQYF.

The gene calls are TRBV9 and TRBJ1-2; TRBD1 is a possible D gene (5 bases). Trimming stripped 4 bases from V and 4 bases from J, with 14 bases between. Germline assignment: CDR1 SGDLS and CDR2 YYNGEE. This CDR3 has 14 amino acids. The CDR3 DNA is TGTGCCAGCAGCTCCGGGACCGAAGCCTATGGCTACACCTTC. This codes for CASSSGTEAYGYTF.

This chain links TRBV4-3 with TRBJ2-7; the D gene is possibly TRBD1 (6 bases). The CDR3 is 15 residues long. The germline V gene has CDR1 LGHNA and CDR2 YSLEER. V was cut by 4 bases and J by 7 bases, with 20 bases left in between. CDR3: CASSPQSDRGWEQYF. The CDR3 DNA reads as TGCGCCAGCAGCCCCCAGTCGGATAGGGGGTGGGAGCAGTACTTC.

On this clone itself: The identical CDR3 is also encoded by other nucleotide sequences in the sample. As DNA, the CDR3 is TGTGCCAGCAGTGGCGGACGTCCCTACGAGCAGTACTTC. Protein sequence: CASSGGRPYEQYF. This chain links TRBV2 with TRBJ2-7; D is unclear. There are 13 residues in the CDR3. Germline values: CDR1 SNHLY, CDR2 FYNNEI. The V gene lost 4 bases and the J gene lost 2 bases, with 9 bases spanning the gap.

This clone was observed once. The J gene is TRBJ1-2, the V gene TRBV5-4; 9 positions agree with TRBD1. Losses at the gene ends were 4 bases for V and 4 bases for J; bases not matched to a gene: 14. The CDR3 covers 17 residues. In germline, CDR1 is SGHNT, CDR2 YYREEE (reference sequence). CDR3 loop: CASSLRTGALYIYGYTF. In nucleotides, the CDR3 is TGTGCCAGCAGCCTCCGGACAGGGGCCCTATACATCTATGGCTACACCTTC.

This rearrangement joins TRBV10-3 to TRBJ2-2; a possible D gene is TRBD1 (6 bases). Trimming left V 7 bases short and J 2 bases short, with 14 bases between. From germline, CDR1 is ENHRY and CDR2 SYGVKD. The CDR3 loop spans 15 amino acids. The DNA of the CDR3 is TGTGCCATCACCGGGACAACAGACAACACCGGGGAGCTGTTTTTT. Translated, it gives CAITGTTDNTGELFF.

Details on this clone: The junction shows a germline mismatch at one end, possibly a read error. The sample contains more than one DNA sequence encoding this CDR3. The DNA for the CDR3 is TGCGCCAGCAGCCAAAATAGGGATCAGCCCCAGCACTTT. It translates to CASSQNRDQPQHF. The chain has TRBV4-3 and TRBJ1-5, with D unresolved. The germline CDR1 and CDR2 sequences are LGHNA and YSLEER. This CDR3 comprises 13 residues.

About this clone itself: One junction end disagrees with the germline gene, perhaps due to a read error. V usage is TRBV6-1 and J usage is TRBJ2-7; TRBD1 is a possible D gene (7 bases). This CDR3 contains 15 residues. Germline-derived CDR1 and CDR2 are MNHNS and SASEGT. The CDR3 loop is CASSVGGTDSDEQYF. CDR3 bases: TGTGCCAGCAGTGTCGGCGGGACAGACTCCGACGAGCAGTACTTC.

This clone was seen a few times. V gene TRBV4-3 combines with J gene TRBJ1-2, with D perhaps TRBD1 (5 bases). The V gene lost 0 bases and the J gene lost 5 bases, with 16 bases spanning the gap. Germline CDR1 and CDR2: LGHNA and YSLEER. The CDR3 runs 16 residues. CDR3: CASSQDVTGARYGYTF. DNA of the CDR3: TGCGCCAGCAGCCAAGATGTCACCGGGGCACGGTATGGCTACACCTTC.

The rearrangement joins TRBV5-1 to TRBJ2-3; 11 positions match TRBD2. The junction had 12 bases not matched to a gene; V was cut back by 4 bases and J by 2 bases. This CDR3 has 18 residues. Germline V lookup: CDR1 SGHRS, CDR2 YFSETQ. Here the CDR3 reads CASSRSGGAWLHTDTQYF. The CDR3 DNA is TGCGCCAGCAGCCGTAGCGGGGGGGCCTGGTTACACACAGATACGCAGTATTTT.

The rearrangement joins TRBV5-1 to TRBJ1-3; D is uncertain. Germline V gene lookup returns CDR1 SGHRS and CDR2 YFSETQ. The CDR3 runs 14 residues. V gave up 5 bases and J gave up 0 bases, with 9 bases separating them. In DNA, the CDR3 is TGCGCCAGCAGTGTCGGAGCCTCTGGAAACACCATATATTTT. Its translation is CASSVGASGNTIYF.

This sequence joins TRBV15 and TRBJ2-2; D might be TRBD2 (6 bases). Germline V gives CDR1 LNHNV, CDR2 YYDKDF (reference sequence). This CDR3 comprises 16 residues. With 1 base removed from V and 1 base from J, the gap between germline ends came to 10 bases. CDR3 DNA sequence: TGTGCCACCAGCAGAGGATGGGGAGGGAACACCGGGGAGCTGTTTTTT. Its translation is CATSRGWGGNTGELFF.

The chain uses TRBV2 and TRBJ2-5, with D perhaps assigned TRBD1 or TRBD2 (5 bases each). The end of the DNA aligns better with TRBJ2-7, so the J call may be wrong. The CDR3 covers 15 residues. Germline V gene data show CDR1 as SNHLY and CDR2 as FYNNEI. The CDR3 DNA reads TGTGCCAGCAACAAGAAGGGACCTTTAACCAACGAGCAGTACTTC. It is translated as CASNKKGPLTNEQYF.

This chain uses TRBV6-5 with TRBJ2-5; possible D gene TRBD1, 6 bases. The germline V and J ends were trimmed by 3 bases and 2 bases, with 13 bases remaining between them. The germline V gene has CDR1 MNHEY and CDR2 SVGAGI. The CDR3 covers 15 residues. In nucleotides, the CDR3 is TGTGCCAGCAGTTATGGGGCAGGGGAACAAGAGACCCAGTACTTC. Translated, it gives CASSYGAGEQETQYF.

The chain employs TRBV5-6 and TRBJ2-3, with a weak D call TRBD2 (7 bases). This CDR3 has 15 residues. V dropped 3 bases and J dropped 5 bases, with 16 bases sitting between them. CDR1 and CDR2 (germline): SGHDT, YYEEEE. The CDR3 region has the DNA TGTGCCAGCAGCTCCCTTCCAGGGGAGGGAGATACGCAGTATTTT. It specifies CASSSLPGEGDTQYF.

This chain connects TRBV19 to TRBJ2-1, with D perhaps TRBD1 or TRBD2 (6 bases each). The CDR3 is made up of 15 amino acids. Germline V CDR1 and CDR2: LNHDA, SQIVND (reference sequence). V was cut by 2 bases and J by 3 bases, with 11 bases left in between. The DNA for the CDR3 is TGTGCCAGTAGTATACCGGGGGCGATCTACAATGAGCAGTTCTTC. Translated, it gives CASSIPGAIYNEQFF.

The CDR3 spells CASSQVWRGGRGGNQETQYF. Here the CDR3 DNA reads TGCGCCAGCAGCCAAGTTTGGCGGGGGGGCAGGGGAGGAAACCAAGAGACCCAGTACTTC. The chain joins TRBV4-3 to TRBJ2-5; 9 bases match TRBD2. The germline gives CDR1 LGHNA, CDR2 YSLEER. The CDR3 totals 20 residues. V lost 1 base to trimming and J lost 0 bases; unmatched junction nucleotides: 15.

The V call is TRBV27, the J call TRBJ2-4; maybe TRBD2 (5 bases). The length of the CDR3 is 15 residues. Germline values: CDR1 MNHEY, CDR2 SMNVEV (reference sequence). V lost 2 bases to trimming and J lost 8 bases, with 16 bases between them. The CDR3 bases are TGTGCCAGCAGTTTAAGGGCAGTTCCGGAGGACATTCAGTACTTC. Translation: CASSLRAVPEDIQYF.

The chain employs TRBV7-6 and TRBJ2-7, with D possibly TRBD1 on 6 matching bases. The CDR3 is 13 amino acids. Germline V gene data show CDR1 as SGHVS and CDR2 as FNYEAQ. Trimming cost V 5 bases and J 4 bases, with 12 bases left between them. The CDR3 is CASSPRGSYEQYF. The CDR3 DNA sequence: TGTGCCAGCAGCCCCAGGGGTAGTTACGAGCAGTACTTC.

The chain combines TRBV29-1 with TRBJ1-1, with D tentatively TRBD1 (5 bases). V lost 5 bases, J lost 1 base, and 11 bases lay in between. This CDR3 region has 13 residues. In germline, CDR1 is SQVTM, CDR2 ANQGSEA. The CDR3 DNA is TGCAGCGTTTCAGGGTGGGAGAACACTGAAGCTTTCTTT. Translation: CSVSGWENTEAFF. Full variable domain (missing parts from reference TRBV29-1 and TRBJ1-1): SAVISQKPSRDICQRGTSLTIQCQVDSQVTMMFWYRQQPGQSLTLIATANQGSEATYESGFVIDKFPISRPNLTFSTLTVSNMSPEDSSIYLCSVSGWENTEAFFGQGTRLTVV.

This chain joins TRBV7-9 and TRBJ1-1; 7 positions match TRBD1. CDR1 and CDR2 (germline): SEHNR, FQNEAQ (reference sequence). With V trimmed by 2 bases and J by 5 bases, 11 bases remained unmatched. The CDR3 consists of 16 residues. In DNA form, the CDR3 reads TGTGCCAGCAGCTTAAGGAGCGCAGGGGGTTCAACTGAAGCTTTCTTT. Translated, it gives CASSLRSAGGSTEAFF.

This clone was seen a handful of times. The chain uses TRBV7-9 and TRBJ2-5; 8 positions match TRBD1. The CDR3 spans 16 residues. Germline CDR1 is SEHNR and CDR2 is FQNEAQ (reference sequence). V lost 7 bases and J lost 2; bases outside the gene matches: 12. This CDR3 reads CASIERPGGSQETQYF. In nucleotides, the CDR3 is TGTGCCAGCATCGAGAGGCCAGGGGGCTCACAAGAGACCCAGTACTTC.

This clone was seen a single time. V usage is TRBV7-9 and J usage is TRBJ1-1; TRBD1 aligns across 9 bases. Germline trimming cut 5 bases from V and 5 bases from J; bases unmatched to any gene: 3. The CDR3 is 13 residues long. Germline lookup yields CDR1 SEHNR and CDR2 FQNEAQ (reference sequence). The CDR3 reads CASSRQGVTEAFF. For the CDR3, the DNA is TGTGCCAGCAGCAGACAGGGGGTGACTGAAGCTTTCTTT.

The J gene is TRBJ1-1, the V gene TRBV20-1; D unresolved. This CDR3 has 11 amino acids. Germline values: CDR1 DFQATT, CDR2 SNEGSKA (reference sequence). V was pared by 0 bases and J by 9 bases, with 8 bases between. The CDR3 here is CSAREPLQAFF. DNA of the CDR3: TGCAGTGCTAGAGAGCCGTTACAAGCTTTCTTT.

The CDR3 reads CASSQEWGVSNQPQHF. The CDR3 coding sequence is TGCGCCAGCAGCCAAGAATGGGGAGTCAGCAATCAGCCCCAGCATTTT. The chain is built from TRBV4-1 and TRBJ1-5; D is uncertain. V lost 0 bases and J 1 base, leaving 10 bases between the germline ends. Looked up from germline, CDR1 is MGHRA and CDR2 is YSYEKL. This CDR3 has 16 amino acids.